This TCR beta chain appears in the sequencing data of a study of blood T cell repertoires in COVID-19. Study details: Acute and convalescent COVID-19 specimens originated in the United States, Italy and Spain. Sample material is recorded as cDNA or gDNA derived from T cells, B-cell-depleted T cells, or PBMCs.

In the authors' methods: Quantification of nucleated cells was approximated via reference gene primer amplification. The repertoire was sequenced with immunoSEQ multiplex PCR; TCRdb's copy has only in-frame clones and lacks some. D and trimming were read from the DNA, whereas the V and J calls and clone size are those reported in that table. The sample holds approximately 290,000 clones, about 85% seen once. The sequenced material came from peripheral blood. This receptor was taken from a human donor with COVID-19, enrolled during active disease. The donor label of this sample is uncertain.

CDR3 coding DNA: TGTGCCAGCAGCATCGGGGGGGCTGAAGCTTTCTTT. This codes for CASSIGGAEAFF. This chain joins TRBV7-9 and TRBJ1-1, with a weak D call TRBD1 (5 bases). Germline CDR1 is SEHNR and CDR2 is FQNEAQ (reference sequence). The CDR3 is 12 amino acids. V lost 5 bases and J lost 6, with 10 bases in between.